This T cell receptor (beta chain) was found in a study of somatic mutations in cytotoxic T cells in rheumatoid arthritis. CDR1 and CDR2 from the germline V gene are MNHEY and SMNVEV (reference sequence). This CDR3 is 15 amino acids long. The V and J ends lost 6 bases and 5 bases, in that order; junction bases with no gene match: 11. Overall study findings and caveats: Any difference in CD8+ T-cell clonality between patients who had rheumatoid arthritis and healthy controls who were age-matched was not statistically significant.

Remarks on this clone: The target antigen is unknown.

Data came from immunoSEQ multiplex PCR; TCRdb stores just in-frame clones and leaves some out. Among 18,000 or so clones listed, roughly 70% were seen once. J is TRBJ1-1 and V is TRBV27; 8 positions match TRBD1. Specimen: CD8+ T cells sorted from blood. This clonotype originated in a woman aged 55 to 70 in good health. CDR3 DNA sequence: TGTGCCAGCAGCCTCGACAGGGGTCTTGGGACTGAAGCTTTCTTT. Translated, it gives CASSLDRGLGTEAFF.